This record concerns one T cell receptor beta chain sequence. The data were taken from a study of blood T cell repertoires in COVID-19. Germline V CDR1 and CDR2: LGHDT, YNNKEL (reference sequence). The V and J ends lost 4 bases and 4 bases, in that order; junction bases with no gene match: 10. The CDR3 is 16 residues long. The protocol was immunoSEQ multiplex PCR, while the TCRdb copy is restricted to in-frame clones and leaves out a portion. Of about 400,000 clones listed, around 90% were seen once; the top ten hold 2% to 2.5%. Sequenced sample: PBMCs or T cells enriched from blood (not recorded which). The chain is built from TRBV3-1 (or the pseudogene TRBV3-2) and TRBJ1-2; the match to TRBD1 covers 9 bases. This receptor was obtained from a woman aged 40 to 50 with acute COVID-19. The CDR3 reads CASSPGSGQGAYGYTF. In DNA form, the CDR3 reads TGTGCCAGCAGCCCGGGATCGGGACAGGGAGCCTATGGCTACACCTTC.